This TCR beta chain appears in the sequencing data of a study of T cell clones after liver transplantation. Background on the study: Third-party-reactive TCRbeta sequences from pre-transplant mixed lymphocyte reactions served as antigen-independent comparators. Apart from three HCV-positive recipients, transplants were for non-autoimmune, non-viral reasons.

V lost 1 base to trimming and J lost 1 base; unmatched junction nucleotides: 4. CDR1 is LNHDA and CDR2 is SQIVND in the germline V gene (reference sequence). CDR3 size: 16 residues. Proliferating CFSE-low MLR cells were sequenced to define alloreactive TCRbeta sequences. Of note for this clone: Antigen: not known.

Assay used: immunoSEQ multiplex PCR; TCRdb lists only in-frame clones, some missing. The table records thousands of clones, 30% to 35% of them present only once. The chain carries TRBV19 and TRBJ2-3, with TRBD1 matching 8 bases. The TCR originated in a human patient who received a liver transplant. The graft donor may account for some of the T cells. Sequenced input: CD4+ T cells from cultured PBMCs. For the CDR3, the DNA is TGTGCCAGTAGTATAGTGACAGGGGCTGGCACAGATACGCAGTATTTT. The encoded protein is CASSIVTGAGTDTQYF.